The 20 T cell receptor beta chains below were found in one sample sequenced in a study of T cell changes during pregnancy in multiple sclerosis. Only in-frame clones appear in the TCRdb table, and some are missing; sequencing was by immunoSEQ multiplex PCR. This table holds 130,000 or so clones, around 93% found once. Sample: peripheral blood, taken before pregnancy. The receptors were gathered from a female donor with multiple sclerosis, enrolled in a pregnancy study.

The rearrangement joins TRBV27 to TRBJ2-7, with D perhaps TRBD1 (5 bases). The CDR3 sequence is 14 residues long. The V gene's germline CDR1 is MNHEY and CDR2 SMNVEV (reference sequence). The V gene lost 6 bases and the J gene lost 1 base, with 13 bases spanning the gap. The CDR3: CASRAQVLSYEQYF. The CDR3 DNA reads as TGTGCCAGCAGGGCACAGGTGCTGTCCTACGAGCAGTACTTC.

The chain couples TRBV5-1 to TRBJ2-7, with 8 positions matching TRBD1. The CDR3 runs to 15 residues. The ends lost 2 bases at V and 2 bases at J; junction bases unmatched: 6. Germline V gives CDR1 SGHRS, CDR2 YFSETQ. CDR3 residues: CASSLYQGATYEQYF. DNA of the CDR3: TGCGCCAGCAGCTTATACCAGGGGGCTACCTACGAGCAGTACTTC.

This chain joins TRBV15 and TRBJ2-5; TRBD2 might be the D (6 bases). Germline V gene data show CDR1 as LNHNV and CDR2 as YYDKDF (reference sequence). V lost 9 bases and J lost 4, with 18 bases in between. CDR3 length equals 14 residues. CDR3 coding DNA: TGTGCCACGGAGACTAGGGTTGGGAGAGAGACCCAGTACTTC. Translating gives CATETRVGRETQYF.

CDR3 in amino acids: CASSEVGLAQETQYF. DNA of the CDR3: TGTGCCAGCAGTGAAGTGGGACTAGCGCAAGAGACCCAGTACTTC. This chain joins TRBV6-1 and TRBJ2-5; 10 bases align to TRBD2. The germline gives CDR1 MNHNS, CDR2 SASEGT. CDR3 length: 15 amino acids. V was pared by 1 base and J by 2 bases, with 1 base of the junction left unmatched.

CDR3 sequence reads: CASSKGEGGEQYF. DNA for the CDR3: TGTGCCAGCAGTAAGGGGGAGGGGGGCGAGCAGTACTTC. The rearrangement joins TRBV6-6 to TRBJ2-7; D possibly corresponds to TRBD2 (7 bases). The germline V and J ends were trimmed by 5 bases and 6 bases, with 14 bases remaining between them. Germline V lookup: CDR1 MNHNY, CDR2 SVGAGI (reference sequence). The CDR3 runs to 13 residues.

V and J are TRBV27 and TRBJ2-1; TRBD2 matches at 11 bases. CDR1 is MNHEY and CDR2 is SMNVEV in the germline V gene (reference sequence). The junction had 7 bases not matched to a gene; V was cut back by 3 bases and J by 6 bases. The CDR3 has 16 residues. CDR3 amino acids: CASSLSGTSGPNEQFF. The CDR3 region has the DNA TGTGCCAGCAGTTTGTCCGGGACTAGCGGCCCCAATGAGCAGTTCTTC.

The chain links TRBV27 to TRBJ2-3, with 9 bases that match TRBD2. The CDR3 is 14 amino acids. Germline loops: CDR1 MNHEY, CDR2 SMNVEV (reference sequence). V trimming: 8 bases; J trimming: 4 bases; junction bases outside the gene matches: 7. DNA for the CDR3: TGTGCCAGCTCTTATAGCGGGGGCGCAGATACGCAGTATTTT. Translation: CASSYSGGADTQYF.

In this sample, this clone turned up once. The chain couples TRBV2 to TRBJ2-7, with 7 nucleotides matching TRBD1. The CDR3 is 15 amino acids. The V gene end was trimmed by 5 bases and the J gene end by 3 bases; junction bases not matched to a gene: 10. The germline V gene encodes CDR1 SNHLY and CDR2 FYNNEI. CDR3 sequence reads: CASSQEGQAYYEQYF. In DNA, the CDR3 is TGTGCCAGCAGTCAGGAAGGACAGGCCTACTACGAGCAGTACTTC.

V is TRBV10-3 and J is TRBJ1-5, with D unclear. V lost 8 bases and J lost 0, with 20 bases in between. Germline V gives CDR1 ENHRY, CDR2 SYGVKD. There are 17 residues in the CDR3. The CDR3 nucleotides are TGTGCCATCGGCCCGAGGGCCGGAGTCTATAGCAATCAGCCCCAGCATTTT. Amino acids: CAIGPRAGVYSNQPQHF.

This clone was observed a single time. The CDR3 reads CAWSSTSVGEQFF. The CDR3, as DNA: TGTGCCTGGAGTTCCACTAGCGTGGGTGAGCAGTTCTTC. This rearrangement joins TRBV30 to TRBJ2-1; 7 nucleotides line up with TRBD2. CDR1 is GTSNPN and CDR2 is SVGIG in the germline V gene (reference sequence). The V segment lost 2 bases and the J segment 9 bases; nucleotides outside the gene matches: 7. This CDR3 comprises 13 residues.

V is TRBV29-1 and J is TRBJ2-7, with a tentative D call TRBD1 (6 bases). Germline CDR1 is SQVTM and CDR2 is ANQGSEA. The CDR3 sequence is 12 residues long. Deletions cut 5 bases from V and 2 bases from J, with 10 bases between. CDR3 amino acids: CSVKTGTYEQYF. Written as DNA, the CDR3 is TGCAGCGTTAAGACAGGTACCTACGAGCAGTACTTC.

The chain links TRBV5-1 to TRBJ2-2; D may be TRBD2 (7 bases). CDR3 length equals 15 residues. Germline V CDR1 and CDR2: SGHRS, YFSETQ. The V and J ends lost 0 bases and 4 bases respectively, with 10 bases between them. The CDR3 reads CASSLVGGLTGELFF. As DNA, the CDR3 is TGCGCCAGCAGCTTGGTCGGGGGGCTCACCGGGGAGCTGTTTTTT.

This chain connects TRBV7-9 to TRBJ1-3; D gene uncertain. Germline CDR1 and CDR2: SEHNR and FQNEAQ (reference sequence). The CDR3 covers 15 residues. Trimming took off 7 bases at V and 0 bases at J, with 13 bases between the two ends. The CDR3 is CASKLHLSSGNTIYF. CDR3 bases: TGTGCCAGCAAGTTACACCTCTCCTCTGGAAACACCATATATTTT.

This clone was observed once. The chain couples TRBV11-2 to TRBJ1-5; D unclear. The CDR3 loop spans 13 amino acids. Germline V CDR1 and CDR2: SGHAT, FQNNGV. Trimming shortened V by 2 bases and J by 7 bases, and 9 bases separated the two germline ends. The CDR3: CASSLFLGQPQHF. In DNA form, the CDR3 reads TGTGCCAGCAGCTTATTCCTTGGCCAGCCCCAGCATTTT.

This clone appeared once. CDR3 coding DNA: TGTGCCAGCAGTGATTATCCGGGGGGTGGCTATGGCTACACCTTC. As protein: CASSDYPGGGYGYTF. The chain links TRBV6-1 to TRBJ1-2; tentatively, D is TRBD1 (5 bases). V dropped 3 bases and J dropped 4 bases, with 15 bases sitting between them. This CDR3 contains 15 residues. In germline, CDR1 is MNHNS, CDR2 SASEGT.

J is TRBJ2-5 and V is TRBV25-1, with D perhaps matching TRBD2 (5 bases). This CDR3 is 14 amino acids long. Germline CDR1 and CDR2: MGHDK and SYGVNS. V was clipped by 2 bases and J by 6 bases, with 13 bases between them. In nucleotides, the CDR3 is TGTGCCAGCAGTGAAAGCGGAGGCGGACAGACCCAGTACTTC. Residues: CASSESGGGQTQYF.

The chain joins TRBV11-3 to TRBJ2-7; a possible D gene is TRBD2 (5 bases). Germline V CDR1 and CDR2: SGHNT, YENEEA. This CDR3 region has 16 residues. V was clipped by 1 base and J by 6 bases, with 19 bases between them. The CDR3 coding sequence is TGTGCCAGCAGCTTAGGGGCTTGGGGAGAGGCTGGCGAGCAGTACTTC. Translating gives CASSLGAWGEAGEQYF.

DNA of the CDR3: TGTGCCAGCAGTTTATATCCTAGCGGGAGGGTCCAGCCCTACAATGAGCAGTTCTTC. Translated, it gives CASSLYPSGRVQPYNEQFF. The chain has TRBV28 and TRBJ2-1; 12 positions match TRBD2. The ends lost 1 base at V and 2 bases at J; junction bases unmatched: 9. Germline V lookup: CDR1 MDHEN, CDR2 SYDVKM. The CDR3 runs to 19 residues.

The chain uses TRBV5-1 and TRBJ2-7; D is perhaps TRBD1 (6 bases). From germline, CDR1 is SGHRS and CDR2 YFSETQ. Trimming took off 0 bases at V and 0 bases at J, with 10 bases between the two ends. There are 15 residues in the CDR3. The CDR3 sequence: CASSLVAGASYEQYF. For the CDR3, the DNA is TGCGCCAGCAGCTTGGTGGCAGGGGCCTCCTACGAGCAGTACTTC.

As for this clone: The sample contains more than one DNA sequence encoding this CDR3. The V call is TRBV5-1, the J call TRBJ2-2; TRBD1 might be the D (5 bases). The CDR3 consists of 14 residues. Looked up from germline, CDR1 is SGHRS and CDR2 is YFSETQ. With 2 bases removed from V and 2 bases from J, the gap between germline ends came to 7 bases. The CDR3 region has the DNA TGCGCCAGCAGCTTAGACAGTAACACCGGGGAGCTGTTTTTT. It codes for CASSLDSNTGELFF.